The present TCR beta chain was sequenced within a study of control samples from healthy donors and cancer patients. Data came from immunoSEQ multiplex PCR; TCRdb stores just in-frame clones and leaves some out. Here the sample spans approximately 81,000 clones, around 94% being singletons. Sequenced: blood. This clonotype was obtained from a woman younger than 30 in good health.

CDR3 amino acids: CASSEALSGEQFF. In nucleotides, the CDR3 is TGTGCCAGCAGTGAGGCCTTATCCGGTGAGCAGTTCTTC. The chain recombines TRBV6-4 with TRBJ2-1; D call uncertain. The germline V gene has CDR1 MRHNA and CDR2 SNTAGT. With 3 bases removed from V and 9 bases from J, the gap between germline ends came to 12 bases. CDR3 length equals 13 residues.